This TCR beta chain derives from a study of shared clonotypes between healthy human individuals. There were only Caucasian adults among the donors, and all lived in Nashville, Tennessee. Germline values: CDR1 LNHNV, CDR2 YYDKDF (reference sequence). Trimming took off 0 bases at V and 8 bases at J, with 13 bases between the two ends. The CDR3 runs to 14 residues. The assay ran at deep level. Clones were read by immunoSEQ multiplex PCR, and TCRdb kept only the in-frame ones, dropping some. This table has over a million clones, roughly 96% appearing once. Study-level findings and limits: Roughly 5% of naive CD4 clonotypes were common to several donors. Large depth notwithstanding, sorted-subset sequencing proved incomplete by rarefaction.

About this clone itself: What it binds is not known.

Sequenced sample: naive CD4+ T cells sorted from blood. Subset denoted: CD45RA+ positively selected. The receptor was derived from a man younger than 40 in good health. The genes are TRBV15 and TRBJ1-2; D might be TRBD1 (5 bases). The CDR3 coding sequence is TGTGCCACCAGCAGAGATCAAGGGGTCCGCGGCTACACCTTC. Protein product: CATSRDQGVRGYTF.